Listed below are T cell receptor beta chains from one sample, sequenced in a study of T-cell reconstitution after alpha-beta-depleted transplantation in children. A single record per CDR3 protein comes from TCRdb applying MiXCR to the PCR reads. The profile covers about 4,300 distinct CDR3 sequences, with 9.5% to 15% appearing a single time and about 29% taken by the ten largest. Sequencing used PBMCs, mostly from graft donor cells, obtained 60 days after TCRalphabeta/CD19-depleted stem cell transplant. Receptors originate from a male patient aged 2 to 10 who had a stem cell transplant for acute lymphoblastic leukemia, so the T cells may come from the graft donor. CDR3s include the opening cysteine and the closing phenylalanine or tryptophan. D genes are given only for firm matches. Only part of the rows carry a size: once, few, many, or a class if the clone is expanded.

CDR3 DNA	CDR3 protein	V gene	D gene	CDR3 length	J gene	clone size
TGTGCCAGCAGTTACCGACCCAGACCAACTACCCAAGAGACCCAGTACTTC	CASSYRPRPTTQETQYF	TRBV6-2/TRBV6-3	-	17	TRBJ2-5	many
TGCGCCAGCAGCCCGGGACTCCATCAACCGTTTAAATCGCAGTATTTT	CASSPGLHQPFKSQYF	TRBV4-1	-	16	TRBJ2-3	many
TGTGCCATGAGCTTCGCGGGAGAGACCCAGTACTTC	CAMSFAGETQYF	TRBV11-1	-	12	TRBJ2-5	-
TGTGCCAGCAGCCCCCGGGGGCTGGAGACCCAGTACTTC	CASSPRGLETQYF	TRBV7-3	-	13	TRBJ2-5	many
TGCAGTGCTAGGACTGAAAGACTAGCGGGGGGCTACGAGCAGTACTTC	CSARTERLAGGYEQYF	TRBV20-1	TRBD2	16	TRBJ2-7	many
TGCAGTGCTAGAGAAGGGGCCAGGGGGCCTGAAGCTTTCTTT	CSAREGARGPEAFF	TRBV20-1	TRBD1	14	TRBJ1-1	many
TGTGCCAGCAGCCCTTCCTGGGGGGCCTTGAACACTGAAGCTTTCTTT	CASSPSWGALNTEAFF	TRBV4-2	-	16	TRBJ1-1	medium-sized
TGTGCCAGCAGCTTAGGCAGGGTTGGTGGCTACACCTTC	CASSLGRVGGYTF	TRBV7-6	-	13	TRBJ1-2	medium-sized
TGTGCCAGCAGGGACCTCTCCTATAATTCACCCCTCCACTTT	CASRDLSYNSPLHF	TRBV28	-	14	TRBJ1-6	many
TGTGCCAGCAGCTTATCAGCCGACAGGAGAGAGACCCAGTACTTC	CASSLSADRRETQYF	TRBV11-3	-	15	TRBJ2-5	many
TGCGCCAGCAGCCAAGAACCGGGTAGCAATCAGCCCCAGCATTTT	CASSQEPGSNQPQHF	TRBV4-3	-	15	TRBJ1-5	many
TGTGCTGAGGTAAATATATCTTGGGGGGGGATTGCACCTCCGTGCTCCTACGAGCAGTACTTC	CAEVNISWGGIAPPCSYEQYF	TRBV25-1	TRBD2	21	TRBJ2-7	once
TGCGCCAGCAGGCCTACTAGCGGGGGGTGGGATGAGCAGTTCTTC	CASRPTSGGWDEQFF	TRBV10-2	TRBD2	15	TRBJ2-1	-
TGTGCCAGGAGCCCCGGGCTCCTCGGGGCAGGATTAATCACAGATACGCAGTATTTT	CARSPGLLGAGLITDTQYF	TRBV4-2	-	19	TRBJ2-3	few
TGTGCCAGCAGCTTAGAAGGGACAGGGGGCGGACGCACAGATACGCAGTATTTT	CASSLEGTGGGRTDTQYF	TRBV11-1	TRBD1	18	TRBJ2-3	-
TGTGCCGTTAGCGCCCCGGACGAGCAGTACTTC	CAVSAPDEQYF	TRBV7-9	-	11	TRBJ2-7	medium-sized
TGTGCCAGCTCACCCCGGGAGAGCTCCTACGAGCAGTACTTC	CASSPRESSYEQYF	TRBV18	-	14	TRBJ2-7	many
TGTGCCAGCAGCCGCGGACAGTTTTTTGATTCCGGGGAGCTGTTTTTT	CASSRGQFFDSGELFF	TRBV7-9	-	16	TRBJ2-2	many
TGTGCCAGTAGCACGACAGGGGGCTCAAGCAATCAGCCCCAGCATTTT	CASSTTGGSSNQPQHF	TRBV19	TRBD1	16	TRBJ1-5	many
TGTGCCAGCAGCTCGGACAGCTATGGTTATTACGAGCAGTACTTC	CASSSDSYGYYEQYF	TRBV11-2	-	15	TRBJ2-7	many
TGTGCCAGCAGTTTATGGGGGGATAGCACAGATACGCAGTATTTT	CASSLWGDSTDTQYF	TRBV12-3/TRBV12-4	-	15	TRBJ2-3	many
TGCAGCGTCAGTAGCGGGGGGCCGAACACCGGGGAGCTGTTTTTT	CSVSSGGPNTGELFF	TRBV29-1	TRBD2	15	TRBJ2-2	-
TGCGCCAGCAGCTTGGGGGGGGCCGGGGAGCAGTACTTC	CASSLGGAGEQYF	TRBV5-1	-	13	TRBJ2-7	many
TGTGCCAGCAGGACAGGGGGCCCGGCTTTCTTT	CASRTGGPAFF	TRBV12-3/TRBV12-4	TRBD1	11	TRBJ1-1	-
TGCAGTGCCCACACCGCGGGAGGACCAAGTGAGCAGTTCTTC	CSAHTAGGPSEQFF	TRBV20-1	TRBD2	14	TRBJ2-1	medium-sized
TGCAGTGCTAGAGGGGGCTACAATCAGCCCCAGCATTTT	CSARGGYNQPQHF	TRBV20-1	-	13	TRBJ1-5	many
TGTGCCAGCTCACCACAGGTCGGGGAGCTGTTTTTT	CASSPQVGELFF	TRBV18	-	12	TRBJ2-2	large
TGTGCCAGCAGTGAAAGTGGTGTCTATGAAAAACTGTTTTTT	CASSESGVYEKLFF	TRBV25-1	-	14	TRBJ1-4	many
TGTGCCACCAGCAAAAAAGACAGGGCGGGCTCTGGGGCCAACGTCCTGACTTTC	CATSKKDRAGSGANVLTF	TRBV15	TRBD1	18	TRBJ2-6	many
TGTGCCAGCAGCCGTAGCGGGGGATCCTACAATGAGCAGTTCTTC	CASSRSGGSYNEQFF	TRBV6-5	TRBD2	15	TRBJ2-1	many
TGTGCCAGCAGGAACCCCGTAACGGGGCATGAGCAGTTCTTC	CASRNPVTGHEQFF	TRBV6-1	-	14	TRBJ2-1	medium-sized
TGTGCCAGCAGCCTGGGACAGGCAAACACTGAAGCTTTCTTT	CASSLGQANTEAFF	TRBV7-9	TRBD1	14	TRBJ1-1	many
TGTGCCAGCAGTTCGGAGACAGGTTGGGACTACACCTTC	CASSSETGWDYTF	TRBV6-5	-	13	TRBJ1-2	medium-sized
TGCGCCAGCAGCCAAGATCTACTAGCGGGAGGGCCGAAAGAGACCCAGTACTTC	CASSQDLLAGGPKETQYF	TRBV4-1	TRBD2	18	TRBJ2-5	medium-sized
TGTGCCAGCAGCCAAGATATCGGGCCCAACAATGAGCAGTTCTTC	CASSQDIGPNNEQFF	TRBV4-2	-	15	TRBJ2-1	many
TGTGCCAGCAGTTCACGAGGAGGCTACGAGCAGTACTTC	CASSSRGGYEQYF	TRBV27	-	13	TRBJ2-7	many
TGTGCCAGCAGCTATAGTGAGGGAAAAATCCACAATGAGCAGTTCTTC	CASSYSEGKIHNEQFF	TRBV7-9	-	16	TRBJ2-1	large
TGCAGTGCGCCTAAGACAGGTTTCTACGAGCAGTACTTC	CSAPKTGFYEQYF	TRBV20-1	-	13	TRBJ2-7	many
TGTGCCAGCAGCCTAGTTCGCGGGGGGCACGAGCAGTACTTC	CASSLVRGGHEQYF	TRBV7-9	TRBD2	14	TRBJ2-7	many
TGTGCCAGCAGCTCCCCCCAGGGGGCGCGGGCCAAAAACATTCAGTACTTC	CASSSPQGARAKNIQYF	TRBV11-2	TRBD1	17	TRBJ2-4	many
TGTGCCAGCAGCTTATGGCCGAATTCACCCCTCCACTTT	CASSLWPNSPLHF	TRBV7-3	-	13	TRBJ1-6	many
TGTGCCAGCAGTCGGGACTTGGGATACGAGCAGTACTTC	CASSRDLGYEQYF	TRBV11-3	-	13	TRBJ2-7	medium-sized
TGCAGCGTTGCCGGCAGGGATTTAGATACGCAGTATTTT	CSVAGRDLDTQYF	TRBV29-1	-	13	TRBJ2-3	many
TGTGCCAGCAGCTTAGTTCCGGGGAGCCAAGAGACCCAGTACTTC	CASSLVPGSQETQYF	TRBV7-8	-	15	TRBJ2-5	medium-sized
TGTGCCAGCAGTCCCTGGGACAGGGGATACAATGAGCAGTTCTTC	CASSPWDRGYNEQFF	TRBV11-2	TRBD1	15	TRBJ2-1	many
TGCAGTGCTAGAGAGGAGGGGTACACTGAAGCTTTCTTT	CSAREEGYTEAFF	TRBV20-1	-	13	TRBJ1-1	large
TGCGCCAGCAGCCGACCGGGACAGGGATTACAAGAGACCCAGTACTTC	CASSRPGQGLQETQYF	TRBV4-1	TRBD1	16	TRBJ2-5	many
TGTGCCAGCAGCACCAGTCCCGCCAGGGGTGATGAGCAGTTCTTC	CASSTSPARGDEQFF	TRBV7-9	-	15	TRBJ2-1	medium-sized
TGTGCCTCCTCCTCGCCGGGTCCCGGTTTCGGGGCCAACGTCCTGACTTTC	CASSSPGPGFGANVLTF	TRBV3-1	-	17	TRBJ2-6	few
TGTGCCAGCAGCTCCACTAGCGGGAGTCCCCCCGGGGAGCTGTTTTTT	CASSSTSGSPPGELFF	TRBV7-2	TRBD2	16	TRBJ2-2	many
TGTGCCACCTGCCAACGGGACAGAAGCGTGGGGACCGATGGCTACACCTTC	CATCQRDRSVGTDGYTF	TRBV3-1	TRBD1	17	TRBJ1-2	few
TGTCCTGTTAGCGGGAGAGTGGACAATGAGCAGTTCTTC	CPVSGRVDNEQFF	TRBV22-1	-	13	TRBJ2-1	-
TGTGCCAGCACCCCACAAAGCTCCTATAATTCACCCCTCCACTTT	CASTPQSSYNSPLHF	TRBV7-9	-	15	TRBJ1-6	medium-sized
TGTGCCAGCAGCTATAGACGGGATCCTAACTATGGCTACACCTTC	CASSYRRDPNYGYTF	TRBV7-9	-	15	TRBJ1-2	many
TGCGCCAGCAGCCAAGAAACGGGGGGGAACACCGGGGAGCTGTTTTTT	CASSQETGGNTGELFF	TRBV4-1	TRBD2	16	TRBJ2-2	-
TGTGCCAGCAGTCCTACTGGGGCAGGACTTAGCAATCAGCCCCAGCATTTT	CASSPTGAGLSNQPQHF	TRBV6-5	-	17	TRBJ1-5	many
TGTGCCACCTCCAACCAAGTGACAGGGGGGACTGAAGCTTTCTTT	CATSNQVTGGTEAFF	TRBV3-1	TRBD1	15	TRBJ1-1	-
TGTGCCAGTAGGATGACTAACACAGATACGCAGTATTTT	CASRMTNTDTQYF	TRBV19	-	13	TRBJ2-3	many
TGTGCCAGCAGTCGGTCTAGCCCTTCCTACGAGCAGTACTTC	CASSRSSPSYEQYF	TRBV6-5	-	14	TRBJ2-7	medium-sized